A single sample is the source of the 9 T cell receptor beta chains below, sequenced in a study of cytomegalovirus exposure and HLA in healthy donors. Primers included in the PCR were 60 Vbeta and 13 Jbeta primers. Profiling relied on immunoSEQ multiplex PCR, and the TCRdb table lists in-frame clones only, not all of them. The table lists some 140,000 clones, roughly 70% of them singletons. Sequencing was performed on PBMCs. These receptors all stem from a man in his forties in good health and CMV-seronegative.

The chain employs TRBV5-4 and TRBJ2-2, with 9 nucleotides matching TRBD2. V trimming: 6 bases; J trimming: 6 bases; junction bases outside the gene matches: 12. Germline V gene sequence: CDR1 SGHNT, CDR2 YYREEE (reference sequence). The CDR3 extends over 16 amino acids. The CDR3 here is CASKILAGVSPGELFF. The CDR3 nucleotides read TGTGCCAGCAAAATCTTAGCGGGAGTTTCCCCCGGGGAGCTGTTTTTT.

Only one count was recorded for this clone. CDR3 sequence: CAWSVGVGQGKPQHF. The CDR3 DNA sequence: TGTGCCTGGAGTGTGGGGGTGGGACAGGGAAAACCCCAGCATTTT. This sequence joins TRBV30 and TRBJ1-5; 9 bases are a match to TRBD1. CDR3 length: 15 amino acids. The V gene end was trimmed by 0 bases and the J gene end by 10 bases; junction bases not matched to a gene: 10. The germline CDR1 and CDR2 sequences are GTSNPN and SVGIG (reference sequence). Supplemented by reference TRBV30 and TRBJ1-5, the full variable domain reads SQTIHQWPATLVQPVGSPLSLECTVEGTSNPNLYWYRQAAGRGLQLLFYSVGIGQISSEVPQNLSASRPQDRQFILSSKKLLLSDSGFYLCAWSVGVGQGKPQHFGDGTRLSIL.

The chain recombines TRBV10-1 with TRBJ2-6, with 10 nucleotides matching TRBD1. Per the germline V gene, CDR1 is WNHNN and CDR2 is SYGVQD (reference sequence). The CDR3 runs to 20 residues. V dropped 4 bases and J dropped 0; count of bases not matched to a gene: 12. The CDR3 reads CASSGKKPGQGPSGANVLTF. The DNA of the CDR3 is TGCGCCAGCAGTGGGAAAAAACCGGGACAGGGGCCCTCTGGGGCCAACGTCCTGACTTTC.

V and J are TRBV10-3 and TRBJ1-1, with D maybe TRBD1 (5 bases). From germline, CDR1 is ENHRY and CDR2 SYGVKD. V lost 0 bases to trimming and J lost 11 bases, with 13 bases between them. The CDR3 is 13 amino acids. The CDR3 DNA reads TGTGCCATCAGTGAGTCCGGGGGTTTGGGGGCTTTCTTT. This codes for CAISESGGLGAFF.

This sequence joins TRBV27 and TRBJ1-5; D possibly corresponds to TRBD1 (6 bases). The CDR3 consists of 16 residues. The ends were cut back, 5 bases at V and 3 bases at J, with 17 bases in the middle. From germline, CDR1 is MNHEY and CDR2 SMNVEV (reference sequence). The CDR3 DNA reads as TGTGCCAGCAGTCCCTCCCCCAGGGGTTTCAATCAGCCCCAGCATTTT. The encoded protein is CASSPSPRGFNQPQHF.

The rearrangement uses TRBV27 and TRBJ2-1, with 8 nucleotides matching TRBD1. This CDR3 has 16 residues. Germline-derived CDR1 and CDR2 are MNHEY and SMNVEV (reference sequence). Trimming at V came to 3 bases and at J to 9 bases, leaving 13 bases not matched to a gene. The DNA of the CDR3 is TGTGCCAGCAGTTTTAAGGTGGGCCAGGGGGCGATTGAGCAGTTCTTC. Protein sequence: CASSFKVGQGAIEQFF.

The J gene is TRBJ1-1, the V gene TRBV27; 8 bases align to TRBD1. This CDR3 has 14 amino acids. The junction had 4 bases not matched to a gene; V was cut back by 0 bases and J by 7 bases. The V gene's germline CDR1 is MNHEY and CDR2 SMNVEV (reference sequence). CDR3 nucleotide sequence: TGTGCCAGCAGTTTATCCAGGGGGCGTAATGAAGCTTTCTTT. Amino acid sequence: CASSLSRGRNEAFF.

The chain recombines TRBV30 with TRBJ1-1; D is uncertain. V gave up 4 bases and J gave up 0 bases, with 6 bases separating them. The CDR3 consists of 12 residues. Germline-derived CDR1 and CDR2 are GTSNPN and SVGIG (reference sequence). CDR3 DNA sequence: TGTGCCTGGAACTTGGTGAACACTGAAGCTTTCTTT. Translated: CAWNLVNTEAFF. The full variable domain, in which reference TRBV30 and TRBJ1-1 provide the parts outside the CDR3, is SQTIHQWPATLVQPVGSPLSLECTVEGTSNPNLYWYRQAAGRGLQLLFYSVGIGQISSEVPQNLSASRPQDRQFILSSKKLLLSDSGFYLCAWNLVNTEAFFGQGTRLTVV.

The rearrangement uses TRBV19 and TRBJ2-7; 8 nucleotides line up with TRBD1. The CDR3 runs to 15 residues. Trimming removed 6 bases from V and 7 bases from J; junction bases left unmatched: 14. CDR1 LNHDA and CDR2 SQIVND come from the germline V gene (reference sequence). In DNA, the CDR3 is TGTGCCAGTAGACGCGGACAGGGAATAACGGGGGAGCAGTACTTC. Translation gives CASRRGQGITGEQYF.